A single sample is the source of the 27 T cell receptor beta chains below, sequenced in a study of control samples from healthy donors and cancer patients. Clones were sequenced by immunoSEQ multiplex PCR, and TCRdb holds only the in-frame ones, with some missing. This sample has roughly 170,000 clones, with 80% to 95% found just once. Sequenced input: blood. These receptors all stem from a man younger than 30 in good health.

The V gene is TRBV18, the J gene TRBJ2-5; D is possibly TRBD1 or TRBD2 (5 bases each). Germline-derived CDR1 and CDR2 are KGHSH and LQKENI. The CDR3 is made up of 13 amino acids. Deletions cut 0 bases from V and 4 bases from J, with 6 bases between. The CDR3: CASSPPGVETQYF. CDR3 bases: TGTGCCAGCTCACCACCGGGGGTAGAGACCCAGTACTTC.

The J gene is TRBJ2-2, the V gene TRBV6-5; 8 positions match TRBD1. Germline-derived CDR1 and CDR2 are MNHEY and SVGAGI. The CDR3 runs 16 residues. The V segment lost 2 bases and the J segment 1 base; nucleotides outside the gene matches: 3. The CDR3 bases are TGTGCCAGCAGTTACGTGGACAGGGTGAACACCGGGGAGCTGTTTTTT. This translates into CASSYVDRVNTGELFF.

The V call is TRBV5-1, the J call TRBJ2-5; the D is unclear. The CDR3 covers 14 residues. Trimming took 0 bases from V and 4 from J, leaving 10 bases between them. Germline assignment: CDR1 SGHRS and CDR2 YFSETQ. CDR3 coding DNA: TGCGCCAGCAGCTTGGCCGGGTGGGGAGAGACCCAGTACTTC. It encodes CASSLAGWGETQYF.

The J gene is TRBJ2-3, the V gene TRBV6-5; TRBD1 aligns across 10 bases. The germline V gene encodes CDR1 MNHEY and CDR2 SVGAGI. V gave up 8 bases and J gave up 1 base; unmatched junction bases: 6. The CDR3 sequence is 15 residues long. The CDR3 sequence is CASGDRGLGTDTQYF. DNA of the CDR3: TGTGCCAGCGGCGACAGGGGGCTGGGCACAGATACGCAGTATTTT.

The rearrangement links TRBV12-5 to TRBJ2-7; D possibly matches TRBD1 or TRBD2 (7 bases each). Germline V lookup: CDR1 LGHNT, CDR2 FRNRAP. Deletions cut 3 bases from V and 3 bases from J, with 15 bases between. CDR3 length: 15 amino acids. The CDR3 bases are TGTGCTAGTGGTTTCTGGGGGGGGGACAGCTACGAGCAGTACTTC. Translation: CASGFWGGDSYEQYF.

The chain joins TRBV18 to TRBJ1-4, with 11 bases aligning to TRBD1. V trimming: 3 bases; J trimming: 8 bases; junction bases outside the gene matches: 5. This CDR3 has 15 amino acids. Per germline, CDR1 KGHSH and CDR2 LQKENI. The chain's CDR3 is CASSPLGQGEEKLFF. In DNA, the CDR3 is TGTGCCAGCTCACCTTTGGGACAGGGGGAAGAAAAACTGTTTTTT.

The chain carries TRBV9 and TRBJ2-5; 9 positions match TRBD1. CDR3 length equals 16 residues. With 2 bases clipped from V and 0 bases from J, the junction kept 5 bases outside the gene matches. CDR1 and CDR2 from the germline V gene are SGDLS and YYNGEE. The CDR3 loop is CASSVGTGSDQETQYF. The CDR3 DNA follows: TGTGCCAGCAGCGTCGGGACAGGGAGCGACCAAGAGACCCAGTACTTC.

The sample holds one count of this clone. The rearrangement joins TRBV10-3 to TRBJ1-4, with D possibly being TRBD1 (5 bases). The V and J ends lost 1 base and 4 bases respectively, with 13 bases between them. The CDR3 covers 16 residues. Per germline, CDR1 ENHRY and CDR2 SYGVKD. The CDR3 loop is CAISEWPGAFNEKLFF. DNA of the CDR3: TGTGCCATCAGTGAGTGGCCTGGGGCCTTTAATGAAAAACTGTTTTTT.

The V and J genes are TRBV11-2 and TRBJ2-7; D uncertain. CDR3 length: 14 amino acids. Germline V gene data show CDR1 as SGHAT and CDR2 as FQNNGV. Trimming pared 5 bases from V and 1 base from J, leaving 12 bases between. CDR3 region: CASSPRVTSYEQYF. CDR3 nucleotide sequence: TGTGCCAGCAGCCCAAGGGTTACGTCCTACGAGCAGTACTTC.

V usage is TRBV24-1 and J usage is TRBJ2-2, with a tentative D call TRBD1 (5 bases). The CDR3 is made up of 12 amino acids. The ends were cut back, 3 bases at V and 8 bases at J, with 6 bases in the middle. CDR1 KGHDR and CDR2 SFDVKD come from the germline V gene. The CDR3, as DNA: TGTGCCACCAGTGATCCAGGGGGGGAGCTGTTTTTT. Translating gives CATSDPGGELFF.

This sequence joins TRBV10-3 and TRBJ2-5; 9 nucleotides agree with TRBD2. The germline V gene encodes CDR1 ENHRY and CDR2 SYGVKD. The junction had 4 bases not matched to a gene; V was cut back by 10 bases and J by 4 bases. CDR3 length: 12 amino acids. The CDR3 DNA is TGTGCCACAGCGACTAGCGGAGAGACCCAGTACTTC. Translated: CATATSGETQYF.

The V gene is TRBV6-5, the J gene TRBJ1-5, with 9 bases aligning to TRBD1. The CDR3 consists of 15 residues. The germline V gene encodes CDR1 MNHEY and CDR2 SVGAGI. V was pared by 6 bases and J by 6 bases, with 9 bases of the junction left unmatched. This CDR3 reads CASSAGTGNSQPQHF. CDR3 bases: TGTGCCAGCAGCGCCGGGACAGGGAATAGTCAGCCCCAGCATTTT.

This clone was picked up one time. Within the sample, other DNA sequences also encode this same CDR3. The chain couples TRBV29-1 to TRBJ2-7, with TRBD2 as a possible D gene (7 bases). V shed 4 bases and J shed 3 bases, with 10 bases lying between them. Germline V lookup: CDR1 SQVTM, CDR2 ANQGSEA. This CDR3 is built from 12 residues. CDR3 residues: CSVGGGGYEQYF. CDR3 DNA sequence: TGCAGCGTTGGGGGAGGGGGCTACGAGCAGTACTTC.

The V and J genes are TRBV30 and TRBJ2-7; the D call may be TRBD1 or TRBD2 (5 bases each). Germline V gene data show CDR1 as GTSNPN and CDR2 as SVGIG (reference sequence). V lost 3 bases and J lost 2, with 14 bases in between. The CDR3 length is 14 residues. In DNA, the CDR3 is TGTGCCTGGAGACCCCGGGACGGTGCCTACGAGCAGTACTTC. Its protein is CAWRPRDGAYEQYF.

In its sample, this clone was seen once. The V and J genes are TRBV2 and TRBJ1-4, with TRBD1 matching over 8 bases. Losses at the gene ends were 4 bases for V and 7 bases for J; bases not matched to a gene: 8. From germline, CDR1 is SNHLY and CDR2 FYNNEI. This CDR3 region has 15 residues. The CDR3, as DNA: TGTGCCAGCAGTGGCCAGGGGGCGGGAAGTGAAAAACTGTTTTTT. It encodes CASSGQGAGSEKLFF.

The CDR3 protein is CASSLGTLLYGYTF. The CDR3 DNA follows: TGTGCCAGCAGCTTGGGTACTCTTCTCTATGGCTACACCTTC. The chain links TRBV5-8 to TRBJ1-2; D uncertain. Germline CDR1 is SGHTS and CDR2 is YDEGEE. The CDR3 loop spans 14 amino acids. V was clipped by 0 bases and J by 4 bases, with 10 bases between them.

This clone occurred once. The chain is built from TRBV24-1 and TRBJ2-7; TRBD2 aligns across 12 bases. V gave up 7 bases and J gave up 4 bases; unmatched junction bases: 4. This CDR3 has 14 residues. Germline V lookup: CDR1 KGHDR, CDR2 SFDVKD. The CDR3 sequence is CATRLAGGQYEQYF. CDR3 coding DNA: TGTGCCACCAGACTAGCGGGGGGTCAATACGAGCAGTACTTC.

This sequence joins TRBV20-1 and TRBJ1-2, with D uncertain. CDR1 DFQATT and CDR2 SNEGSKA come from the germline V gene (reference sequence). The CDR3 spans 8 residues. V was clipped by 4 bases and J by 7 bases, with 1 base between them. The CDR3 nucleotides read TGCAGTGCTATTGGCTACACCTTC. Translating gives CSAIGYTF.

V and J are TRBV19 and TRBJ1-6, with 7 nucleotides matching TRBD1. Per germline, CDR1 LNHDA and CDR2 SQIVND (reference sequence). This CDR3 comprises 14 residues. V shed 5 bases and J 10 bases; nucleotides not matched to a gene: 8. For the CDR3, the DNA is TGTGCCAGTAGTGTCTTACAGGGACAGTCACCCCTCCACTTT. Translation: CASSVLQGQSPLHF.

Here the CDR3 DNA reads TGTGCCAGCAGCGGACTAAACAATGAGCAGTTCTTC. It is translated as CASSGLNNEQFF. The chain has TRBV7-8 and TRBJ2-1; TRBD2 might be the D (6 bases). CDR1 and CDR2 (germline): SGHVS, FQNEAQ. Trimming pared 5 bases from V and 5 bases from J, leaving 7 bases between. The CDR3 covers 12 residues.

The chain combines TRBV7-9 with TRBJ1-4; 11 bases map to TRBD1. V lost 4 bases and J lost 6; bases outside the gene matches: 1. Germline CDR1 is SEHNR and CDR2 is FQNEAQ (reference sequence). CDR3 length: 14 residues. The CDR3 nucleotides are TGTGCCAGCAGCTGGACAGGGGGCTATGAAAAACTGTTTTTT. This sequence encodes CASSWTGGYEKLFF. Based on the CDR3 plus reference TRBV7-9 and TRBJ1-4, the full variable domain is DTGVSQNPRHKITKRGQNVTFRCDPISEHNRLYWYRQTLGQGPEFLTYFQNEAQLEKSRLLSDRFSAERPKGSFSTLEIQRTEQGDSAMYLCASSWTGGYEKLFFGSGTQLSVL.

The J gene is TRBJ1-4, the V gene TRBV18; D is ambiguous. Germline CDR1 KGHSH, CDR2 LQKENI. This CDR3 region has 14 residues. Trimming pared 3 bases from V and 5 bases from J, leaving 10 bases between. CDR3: CASSPLSMNEKLFF. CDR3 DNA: TGTGCCAGCTCACCTCTGAGCATGAATGAAAAACTGTTTTTT. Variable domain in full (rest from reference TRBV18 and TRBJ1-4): NAGVMQNPRHLVRRRGQEARLRCSPMKGHSHVYWYRQLPEEGLKFMVYLQKENIIDESGMPKERFSAEFPKEGPSILRIQQVVRGDSAAYFCASSPLSMNEKLFFGSGTQLSVL.

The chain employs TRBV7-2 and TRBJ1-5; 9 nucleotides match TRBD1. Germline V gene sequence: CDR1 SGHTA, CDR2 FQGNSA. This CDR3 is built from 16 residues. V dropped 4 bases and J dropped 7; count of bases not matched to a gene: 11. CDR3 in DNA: TGTGCCAGCAGCTCCGGGACAGGGAGGTCAAGACAGCCCCAGCATTTT. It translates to CASSSGTGRSRQPQHF.

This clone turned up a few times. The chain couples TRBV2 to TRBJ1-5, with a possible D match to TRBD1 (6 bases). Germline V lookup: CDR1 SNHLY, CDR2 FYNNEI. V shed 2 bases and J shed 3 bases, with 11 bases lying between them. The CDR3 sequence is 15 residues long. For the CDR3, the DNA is TGTGCCAGCAGTGAAACCGGACAGCCCAATCAGCCCCAGCATTTT. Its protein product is CASSETGQPNQPQHF.

CDR3 protein: CASSPGLGYEQYF. The CDR3 DNA reads as TGTGCCAGCAGCCCGGGACTAGGATACGAGCAGTACTTC. The V gene is TRBV27, the J gene TRBJ2-7, with 8 positions matching TRBD2. V lost 6 bases and J lost 4; bases outside the gene matches: 5. The CDR3 extends over 13 amino acids. The germline V gene encodes CDR1 MNHEY and CDR2 SMNVEV (reference sequence).

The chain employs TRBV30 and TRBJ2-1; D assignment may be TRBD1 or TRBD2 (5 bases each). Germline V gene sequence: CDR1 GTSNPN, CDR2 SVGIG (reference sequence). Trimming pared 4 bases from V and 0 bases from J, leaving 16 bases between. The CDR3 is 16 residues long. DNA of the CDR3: TGTGCCTGGACCAGGGACCGAACGAGCTCCTACAATGAGCAGTTCTTC. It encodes CAWTRDRTSSYNEQFF.

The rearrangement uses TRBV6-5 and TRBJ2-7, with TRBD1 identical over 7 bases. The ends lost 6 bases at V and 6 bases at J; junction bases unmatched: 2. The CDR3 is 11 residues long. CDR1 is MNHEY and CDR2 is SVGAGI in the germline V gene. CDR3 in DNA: TGTGCCAGCAGCCACAGGGGCGAGCAGTACTTC. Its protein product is CASSHRGEQYF.